Following are 7 T cell receptor beta chains from one sample sequenced in a study of blood T cell repertoires in COVID-19. Using immunoSEQ multiplex PCR, the repertoire was profiled, and TCRdb retains in-frame clones only, with some absent. The table has around 120,000 clones, around 82% seen once. Specimen: peripheral blood. These receptor sequences come from an older man with active or convalescent COVID-19.

This chain links TRBV24-1 with TRBJ1-2; 7 bases match TRBD1. V gave up 2 bases and J gave up 8 bases; unmatched junction bases: 1. The germline V gene encodes CDR1 KGHDR and CDR2 SFDVKD. There are 12 residues in the CDR3. The CDR3 region is CATSDYRGGYTF. In nucleotides, the CDR3 is TGTGCCACCAGTGATTACAGGGGAGGCTACACCTTC.

The rearrangement links TRBV3-1 (or the pseudogene TRBV3-2) to TRBJ2-1; D might be TRBD1 (6 bases). Germline V CDR1 and CDR2: LGHDT, YNNKEL (reference sequence). V gave up 0 bases and J gave up 9 bases, with 9 bases separating them. This CDR3 is 13 amino acids long. The CDR3 nucleotides are TGTGCCAGCAGCCAAGATCTAGGGGGTGAGCAGTTCTTC. Amino acid sequence: CASSQDLGGEQFF.

This clone was observed once. The rearrangement joins TRBV25-1 to TRBJ2-5, with D possibly TRBD1 on 6 matching bases. Per the germline V gene, CDR1 is MGHDK and CDR2 is SYGVNS. This CDR3 region has 15 residues. V lost 2 bases and J lost 2, with 12 bases in between. CDR3 in DNA: TGTGCCAGCAGTGAAACTGGGACAAATCAAGAGACCCAGTACTTC. This encodes CASSETGTNQETQYF.

This clone was detected once. The chain combines TRBV6-2 or TRBV6-3 with TRBJ1-1, with D possibly matching TRBD1 (5 bases). The CDR3 has 14 amino acids. Germline V gene data show CDR1 as MNHEY and CDR2 as SVGEGT. V gave up 1 base and J gave up 4 bases, with 10 bases separating them. CDR3 region: CASSYYFGGTEAFF. In nucleotides, the CDR3 is TGTGCCAGCAGTTACTATTTCGGGGGCACTGAAGCTTTCTTT.

V is TRBV5-1 and J is TRBJ2-7, with D unclear. Trimming stripped 0 bases from V and 2 bases from J, with 9 bases between. Germline V CDR1 and CDR2: SGHRS, YFSETQ. The CDR3 is made up of 14 amino acids. CDR3 residues: CASSLAAAAYEQYF. CDR3 bases: TGCGCCAGCAGCTTGGCGGCGGCAGCCTACGAGCAGTACTTC.

The chain links TRBV3-1 (or the pseudogene TRBV3-2) to TRBJ2-7; D uncertain. In germline, CDR1 is LGHDT, CDR2 YNNKEL (reference sequence). V was clipped by 2 bases and J by 4 bases, with 6 bases between them. The CDR3 extends over 12 amino acids. This chain's CDR3 is CASSQNYYEQYF. DNA for the CDR3: TGTGCCAGCAGCCAAAACTATTACGAGCAGTACTTC.

V gene TRBV4-1 combines with J gene TRBJ2-5, with TRBD1 as a possible D gene (7 bases). Germline lookup yields CDR1 MGHRA and CDR2 YSYEKL. This CDR3 is 15 amino acids long. Trimming removed 0 bases from V and 2 bases from J, with 10 bases in between. The CDR3, as DNA: TGCGCCAGCAGCCAAGATTCAGGGGGGCAAGAGACCCAGTACTTC. Translated: CASSQDSGGQETQYF.